This TCR beta chain was identified in a study of shared clonotypes between healthy human individuals. The protocol was immunoSEQ multiplex PCR, while the TCRdb copy is restricted to in-frame clones and leaves out a portion. This sample has over a million clones, with roughly 70% found just once. The CDR3 totals 19 residues. Concerning this clone: Other DNA sequences from this sample encode an identical CDR3 as well.

J is TRBJ1-3 and V is TRBV12-2; the table's TRBD1 call for D was not verified on the DNA. TRBV12-2 is marked as a pseudogene. Material for sequencing was memory CD4+ T cells sorted from blood. Documented subset: CD45RA-negative fraction. This TCR was sampled from a man aged 18 to 35 in good health. CDR3 amino acids: CASRSTYQFAGEGGNTIYF. The CDR3, as DNA: TGTGCAAGTCGCTCGACCTACCAATTCGCAGGGGAAGGGGGAAACACCATATATTTT.